Here is one T cell receptor beta chain with its context. Its antigen remains undetermined. No much larger clonotype is one base removed from it; base qualities were not supplied. The sample originates from a study of shared clonotypes between healthy human individuals (dated by TCRdb to the early 2020s). Broadly, across the study: The cohort comprised a couple of women and a few men aged 18 to 49 years. The study deeply sequenced blood TCR repertoires of about five healthy adults to estimate repertoire size and the extent of clonotype sharing between individuals. To increase sequencing depth and limit assay-specific biases, TCR repertoire library preparation and sequencing were carried out by different laboratories using diverse techniques. Leukapheresis yielded between about 0.85 and 9.5 billion PBMCs per donor.

Using the deep immunoSEQ assay, TCR CDR3 regions were amplified from genomic DNA by multiplex PCR. Extracted genomic DNA from each cell subset was spread evenly across all wells of several immunoSEQ 96-well plates, with each plate serving as a replicate. For unsorted PBMC, each replicate PCR was loaded with approximately 320 ng genomic DNA, equivalent to about 33,000 T cell genomes. Genomic DNA from unsorted PBMC was sequenced over ten immunoSEQ deep assay plates. The purified libraries were quantified using a Qubit 3.0 fluorometer, sized with a Bioanalyzer 2100, and then quantified again using the KAPA Library Quantification kit. Every immunoSEQ 96-well plate was sequenced on a separate single-read 150-cycle Illumina NextSeq 550 flow cell. Per the source publication's procedure: Because only junctional sequences without quality scores were contained in the immunoSEQ output, filtering matching that applied to full-length reads could not be performed. Sequences were annotated with PyIR, a Python wrapper for IgBLAST v1.9, using IMGT germline references to assign V/J genes and CDR3. Reads with weak V/J assignments (E-value above 1e-6), missing CDR3, stop codons, out-of-frame junctions, or ambiguous translated residues were removed. V3J clonotypes were defined as sequences sharing the same inferred V gene, J gene, and CDR3 amino acid sequence. The percentage overlap between two repertoires was calculated by dividing the number of shared unique clonotypes by the size of the smaller repertoire. Repertoire richness was assessed with RTK rarefaction, the Chao1 estimator, and Recon v2.1 estimates of unobserved clonotypes. This is the immuneACCESS table as TCRdb keeps it, with only in-frame sequences that have V and J called. A part of the clones is gone; compared with another copy, unresolved V genes explain less than half, and the rest is unexplained. The V and J calls and clone size were taken over from that table, and D and trimming were inferred from the DNA. The sample contains about 470,000 clones, roughly 77% of them found a single time. Approximately 13% of the sample belongs to the ten largest clones.

V and J are truncated by 3 bases and 4 bases respectively, leaving an intervening sequence of 12 bases. The CDR3 starts with the cysteine, ends with the phenylalanine, and has 14 residues. The sequence is cut down to CDR3 DNA, 42 bases in frame from base 1. CDR1 is given as SNHLY and CDR2 as FYNNEI, both from the germline V gene. The donors were healthy, HIV-negative adults who had no recently reported acute infections or vaccinations. Every donor was a Caucasian adult living in Nashville, Tennessee, USA. In the unsorted samples, 70 million to 95 million PBMCs were counted, and genomic DNA was extracted using the QIAamp DNA Blood Mini kit. Blood was collected by leukapheresis, and PBMCs were isolated by Ficoll-Histopaque density gradient centrifugation and then cryopreserved in liquid nitrogen vapor phase. The paper as a whole reports these results and caveats: Because the study included only a small number of donors, the genetic and exposure-history diversity represented was limited. Sampling was restricted to blood, and TCR repertoires in tissue are likely to differ from TCR repertoires in blood. Based on pairwise subsampling, the degree of clonotype sharing among donors was expected to be affected by sequencing depth.

This receptor was obtained from a woman aged 40 to 50 in good health. Some clones in this sample may be carry-over from other donors' samples. The rearranged chain carries TRBV2 and TRBJ2-5; tentative D gene TRBD2, with 6 bases matching. Sequenced sample: PBMCs. The nucleotide sequence is given as TGTGCCAGCAGTGAGGACTATAGGATAGAGACCCAGTACTTC. This translates into CASSEDYRIETQYF.